A single sample gave rise to the 20 T cell receptor beta chains below, sequenced in a study of cytotoxic CD8 clonotypes in ibrutinib-treated CLL. TCRdb keeps only in-frame clones here, not all; method: immunoSEQ multiplex PCR. The profile shows approximately 13,000 clones, around 68% of them singletons. The source was PBMCs, collected before ibrutinib treatment. All receptors come from a human donor with chronic lymphocytic leukemia.

The CDR3 bases are TGTGCCAGCAGTTTACCCTCCGGGACAGCAAAAAAACTGTTTTTT. Translated, it gives CASSLPSGTAKKLFF. The V and J genes are TRBV28 and TRBJ1-4; 7 bases map to TRBD1. CDR3 length: 15 residues. Per germline, CDR1 MDHEN and CDR2 SYDVKM. V lost 2 bases to trimming and J lost 9 bases; unmatched junction nucleotides: 9.

This clone was seen just once. The CDR3 loop is CASSDRQVSDTQYF. CDR3 nucleotides: TGCGCCAGCAGCGACCGACAGGTGTCAGATACGCAGTATTTT. This rearrangement joins TRBV5-1 to TRBJ2-3; maybe TRBD1 (6 bases). Germline CDR1 reads SGHRS; CDR2 reads YFSETQ. Trimming shortened V by 4 bases and J by 4 bases, and 13 bases separated the two germline ends. CDR3 length: 14 residues.

The chain uses TRBV7-2 and TRBJ2-7, with 9 bases identical to TRBD1. Trimming removed 5 bases from V and 3 bases from J; junction bases left unmatched: 8. The V gene's germline CDR1 is SGHTA and CDR2 FQGNSA. CDR3 length: 15 residues. The CDR3 spells CASSPTSGQGYEQYF. CDR3 in DNA: TGTGCCAGCAGCCCAACTTCGGGACAGGGCTACGAGCAGTACTTC.

In its sample, this clone was seen a few times. The genes are TRBV28 and TRBJ2-1, with D possibly TRBD1 on 5 matching bases. This CDR3 is built from 11 residues. The V end lost 3 bases, the J end lost 15 bases, and 12 bases lay between the germline ends. Germline values: CDR1 MDHEN, CDR2 SYDVKM. Here the CDR3 DNA reads TGTGCCAGCAGTTTGTCCAGGGTTAGGTTCTTC. Protein: CASSLSRVRFF.

In its sample, this clone was seen once. This chain connects TRBV2 to TRBJ2-1, with 8 bases fitting TRBD2. The CDR3 runs 16 residues. V gave up 2 bases and J gave up 3 bases; unmatched junction bases: 6. Looked up from germline, CDR1 is SNHLY and CDR2 is FYNNEI. CDR3 coding DNA: TGTGCCAGCAGTGAATTCGGGGGGGGAAACTACAATGAGCAGTTCTTC. Its protein product is CASSEFGGGNYNEQFF.

The chain is built from TRBV7-9 and TRBJ2-7; D not certain. Germline V gives CDR1 SEHNR, CDR2 FQNEAQ (reference sequence). V was pared by 3 bases and J by 7 bases, with 7 bases between. The CDR3 runs to 11 residues. Written as DNA, the CDR3 is TGTGCCAGCAGCTTCGTGGGGGAGCAGTACTTC. Amino acids: CASSFVGEQYF.

The chain joins TRBV27 to TRBJ2-2; the D is unclear. The germline V gene encodes CDR1 MNHEY and CDR2 SMNVEV (reference sequence). The V and J ends lost 4 bases and 5 bases respectively, with 8 bases between them. The CDR3 loop spans 13 amino acids. For the CDR3, the DNA is TGTGCCAGCAGTTCGACCTGGACCGGGGAGCTGTTTTTT. As protein: CASSSTWTGELFF.

This clone appeared a single time. The J gene is TRBJ2-3, the V gene TRBV6-1; D is undetermined. This CDR3 region has 11 residues. V was trimmed by 6 bases and J by 8 bases, leaving 9 bases between them. Germline CDR1 is MNHNS and CDR2 is SASEGT. CDR3 sequence reads: CASRASGTQYF. DNA for the CDR3: TGTGCCAGCAGGGCCAGTGGTACGCAGTATTTT.

This chain uses TRBV2 with TRBJ2-3; possible D gene TRBD2, 5 bases. Trimming stripped 1 base from V and 7 bases from J, with 15 bases between. Germline CDR1 SNHLY, CDR2 FYNNEI. The CDR3 has 15 amino acids. The CDR3 coding sequence is TGTGCCAGCAGTGAAGACCCCGCCGGGGAGCATACGCAGTATTTT. It is translated as CASSEDPAGEHTQYF.

This clone was counted between two and nine times. This chain connects TRBV11-2 to TRBJ2-1; 8 positions agree with TRBD1. The V and J ends lost 2 bases and 5 bases, in that order; junction bases with no gene match: 5. The CDR3 runs 15 residues. CDR1 and CDR2 from the germline V gene are SGHAT and FQNNGV. The CDR3 spells CASSLWGQEHNEQFF. Here the CDR3 DNA reads TGTGCCAGCAGCTTATGGGGACAGGAACACAATGAGCAGTTCTTC.

V usage is TRBV6-6 and J usage is TRBJ1-5; 10 nucleotides agree with TRBD1. This CDR3 region has 14 residues. V shed 5 bases, J shed 8 bases, and the junction held 6 bases outside the gene matches. Germline lookup yields CDR1 MNHNY and CDR2 SVGAGI (reference sequence). Here the CDR3 reads CASSTGQGSEPQHF. The CDR3, as DNA: TGTGCCAGCAGTACGGGACAGGGGAGCGAGCCCCAGCATTTT.

This chain connects TRBV15 to TRBJ2-7; D unclear. The germline V and J ends were trimmed by 1 base and 7 bases, with 14 bases remaining between them. The CDR3 is 14 amino acids. Germline V lookup: CDR1 LNHNV, CDR2 YYDKDF (reference sequence). The CDR3 region has the DNA TGTGCCACCAGCAGAGGATCGGTTCTAAGGGAGCAGTACTTC. It is translated as CATSRGSVLREQYF.

V and J are TRBV2 and TRBJ2-1, with 13 bases identical to TRBD2. Trimming cost V 2 bases and J 6 bases; bases outside gene matches: 4. This CDR3 comprises 16 residues. Germline CDR1 is SNHLY and CDR2 is FYNNEI. The CDR3 DNA reads as TGTGCCAGCAGTGAACAACTAGCGGGGGGGGCCAATGAGCAGTTCTTC. This codes for CASSEQLAGGANEQFF.

This clone was found a few times. The V call is TRBV7-2, the J call TRBJ2-7; 7 bases fit TRBD2. This CDR3 comprises 11 residues. The V and J ends lost 8 bases and 9 bases, in that order; junction bases with no gene match: 7. CDR1 and CDR2 from the germline V gene are SGHTA and FQGNSA. CDR3 sequence: CASGGGGGQYF. The CDR3 DNA sequence: TGTGCCAGCGGCGGGGGAGGTGGGCAGTACTTC.

The chain carries TRBV11-2 and TRBJ2-1; tentatively, D is TRBD2 (6 bases). Germline-derived CDR1 and CDR2 are SGHAT and FQNNGV. V lost 5 bases and J 3 bases, leaving 11 bases between the germline ends. The CDR3 consists of 14 residues. CDR3 in DNA: TGTGCCAGCAGCCGGATAGCGGTCTACAATGAGCAGTTCTTC. Its protein is CASSRIAVYNEQFF.

This clone was counted a few times. The chain has TRBV28 and TRBJ1-5; D is unclear. Germline CDR1 is MDHEN and CDR2 is SYDVKM. This CDR3 has 15 residues. The germline V and J ends were trimmed by 10 bases and 7 bases, with 23 bases remaining between them. Written as DNA, the CDR3 is TGTGCCACCGGGCGGCCGGGGATTTGGGGACAGCCCCAGCATTTT. It yields the protein CATGRPGIWGQPQHF.

J is TRBJ1-2 and V is TRBV14, with a possible D match to TRBD1 (6 bases). The germline V and J ends were trimmed by 3 bases and 1 base, with 9 bases remaining between them. The CDR3 sequence is 14 residues long. Germline V gene data show CDR1 as SGHDN and CDR2 as FVKESK. CDR3 region: CASSQGHLNYGYTF. CDR3 coding DNA: TGTGCCAGCAGCCAGGGACACCTTAACTATGGCTACACCTTC. Drawing the rest from reference TRBV14 and TRBJ1-2, the complete variable domain is EAGVTQFPSHSVIEKGQTVTLRCDPISGHDNLYWYRRVMGKEIKFLLHFVKESKQDESGMPNNRFLAERTGGTYSTLKVQPAELEDSGVYFCASSQGHLNYGYTFGSGTRLTVV.

This chain links TRBV7-3 with TRBJ2-3, with 10 bases that match TRBD2. The V segment lost 5 bases and the J segment 6 bases; nucleotides outside the gene matches: 11. The CDR3 has 16 residues. Germline V gene lookup returns CDR1 SGHTA and CDR2 FQGTGA. CDR3 amino acids: CASSPGLAVGKDTQYF. CDR3 sequence (DNA): TGTGCCAGCAGCCCAGGACTAGCGGTCGGAAAGGATACGCAGTATTTT.

The chain recombines TRBV2 with TRBJ2-2; 8 bases align to TRBD1. Germline lookup yields CDR1 SNHLY and CDR2 FYNNEI. The V gene end was trimmed by 6 bases and the J gene end by 6 bases; junction bases not matched to a gene: 12. CDR3 size: 16 residues. CDR3 region: CASREQLRTGSGELFF. CDR3 bases: TGTGCCAGCAGAGAACAACTCCGGACAGGGTCCGGGGAGCTGTTTTTT.

This clone occurred a few times. This chain connects TRBV7-6 to TRBJ2-5, with D tentatively TRBD2 (6 bases). V was pared by 2 bases and J by 1 base, with 11 bases between. Germline V lookup: CDR1 SGHVS, CDR2 FNYEAQ. The CDR3 is 15 residues long. The CDR3 reads CASSLYGRGQETQYF. CDR3 DNA sequence: TGTGCCAGCAGCTTATATGGGCGGGGCCAAGAGACCCAGTACTTC.